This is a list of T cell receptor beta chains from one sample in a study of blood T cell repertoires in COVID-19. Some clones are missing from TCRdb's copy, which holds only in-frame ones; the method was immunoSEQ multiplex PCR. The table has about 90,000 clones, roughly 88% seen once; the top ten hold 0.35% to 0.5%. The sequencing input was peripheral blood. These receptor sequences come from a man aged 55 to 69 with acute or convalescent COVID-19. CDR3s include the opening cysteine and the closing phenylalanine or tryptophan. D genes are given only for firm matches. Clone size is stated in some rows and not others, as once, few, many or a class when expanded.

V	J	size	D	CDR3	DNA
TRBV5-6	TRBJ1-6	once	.	CASSLLSDLGGNSPLHF	TGTGCCAGCAGCTTGTTGTCGGATCTCGGGGGGAATTCACCCCTCCACTTT
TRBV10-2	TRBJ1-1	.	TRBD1	CASIRGTGRSEAFF	TGCGCCAGCATACGCGGGACAGGGAGGTCTGAAGCTTTCTTT
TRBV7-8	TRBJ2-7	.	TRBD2	CASSGGLELLYEQYF	TGTGCCAGCAGCGGGGGACTAGAGTTGCTCTACGAGCAGTACTTC
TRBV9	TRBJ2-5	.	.	CASSAGGYRETQYF	TGTGCCAGCAGCGCCGGGGGTTACAGAGAGACCCAGTACTTC
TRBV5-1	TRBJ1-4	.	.	CASSSDTQNEKLFF	TGCGCCAGCAGCTCAGACACCCAAAATGAAAAACTGTTTTTT
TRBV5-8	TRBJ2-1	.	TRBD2	CASSGTSVWVHEQFF	TGTGCCAGCAGCGGAACTAGCGTCTGGGTACATGAGCAGTTCTTC
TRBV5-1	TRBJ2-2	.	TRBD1	CASSPRQGTGELFF	TGCGCCAGCAGCCCGCGACAGGGTACCGGGGAGCTGTTTTTT
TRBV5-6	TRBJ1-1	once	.	CASSLRQIKMNTEAFF	TGTGCCAGCAGCTTGCGACAGATCAAAATGAACACTGAAGCTTTCTTT
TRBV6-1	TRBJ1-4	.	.	CASSDSGVGKLFF	TGTGCCAGCAGTGATAGCGGAGTGGGAAAACTGTTTTTT
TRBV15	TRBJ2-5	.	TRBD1	CATSSYDVGQGGETQYF	TGTGCCACCAGCAGCTACGACGTGGGACAGGGGGGCGAGACCCAGTACTTC
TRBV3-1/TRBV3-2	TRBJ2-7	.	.	CASSNYYEQYF	TGTGCCAGCAGCAACTATTACGAGCAGTACTTC
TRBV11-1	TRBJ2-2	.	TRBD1	CASSQPLTGGTGELFF	TGTGCCAGCAGCCAACCCCTGACAGGGGGCACCGGGGAGCTGTTTTTT
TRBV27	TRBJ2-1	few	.	CASSFDRSSYNEQFF	TGTGCCAGCAGTTTCGACAGGAGCTCCTACAATGAGCAGTTCTTC
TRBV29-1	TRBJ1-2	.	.	CSGGGVNYGYTF	TGCAGCGGGGGAGGAGTTAACTATGGCTACACCTTC
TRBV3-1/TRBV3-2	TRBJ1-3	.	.	CASSLGQFSGNTIYF	TGTGCCAGCAGCCTCGGACAGTTCTCTGGAAACACCATATATTTT
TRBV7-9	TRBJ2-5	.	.	CASSSDRAGETQYF	TGTGCCAGCAGCTCCGACAGGGCGGGGGAGACCCAGTACTTC
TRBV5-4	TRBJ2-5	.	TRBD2	CASSFAGGKETQYF	TGTGCCAGCTCTTTCGCGGGGGGGAAAGAGACCCAGTACTTC
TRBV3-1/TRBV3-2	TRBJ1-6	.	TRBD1	CASSHSGQLMALHF	TGTGCCAGCAGCCATTCGGGACAGTTGATGGCCCTCCACTTT
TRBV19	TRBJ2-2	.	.	CASIPSPGALIGELFF	TGTGCCAGTATCCCCTCCCCAGGGGCGCTGATCGGGGAGCTGTTTTTT
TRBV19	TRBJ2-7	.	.	CASSISPDYEQYF	TGTGCCAGTAGTATATCCCCAGATTACGAGCAGTACTTC
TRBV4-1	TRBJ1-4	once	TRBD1	CASRVPGGSGGKLFF	TGCGCCAGCAGGGTGCCAGGGGGCTCAGGGGGAAAACTGTTTTTT
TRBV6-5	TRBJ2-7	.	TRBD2	CASRGSSGGGYEQYF	TGTGCCAGCAGAGGGTCTAGCGGGGGAGGCTACGAGCAGTACTTC
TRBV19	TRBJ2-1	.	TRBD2	CASSIRSGGGEQFF	TGTGCCAGTAGTATACGGAGCGGGGGGGGAGAGCAGTTCTTC
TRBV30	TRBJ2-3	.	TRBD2	CAWSLGFVGGNTDTQYF	TGTGCCTGGAGCCTTGGATTCGTGGGGGGGAACACGGATACGCAGTATTTT
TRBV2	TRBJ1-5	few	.	CASSPRGRRGPQPQHF	TGTGCCAGCAGCCCACGGGGTAGGAGGGGCCCCCAGCCCCAGCATTTT
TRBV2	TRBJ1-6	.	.	CASSEVPPGVSPLHF	TGTGCCAGCAGTGAGGTGCCCCCAGGGGTGTCACCCCTCCACTTT
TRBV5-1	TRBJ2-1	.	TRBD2	CASIPGGGGEQFF	TGCGCCAGCATCCCGGGAGGCGGGGGGGAGCAGTTCTTC
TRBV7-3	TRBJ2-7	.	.	CASSPYAGSSYEQYF	TGTGCCAGCAGCCCATACGCAGGGTCTTCCTACGAGCAGTACTTC
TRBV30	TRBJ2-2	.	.	CAWTRTRGTGELFF	TGTGCCTGGACTAGAACGCGGGGTACCGGGGAGCTGTTTTTT
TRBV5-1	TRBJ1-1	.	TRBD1	CASAEAQGQNTEAFF	TGCGCCAGCGCCGAGGCACAGGGGCAGAACACTGAAGCTTTCTTT
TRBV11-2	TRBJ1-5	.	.	CASSLDRGGDQPQHF	TGTGCCAGCAGCTTAGATAGGGGAGGGGATCAGCCCCAGCATTTT
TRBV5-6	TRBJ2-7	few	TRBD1	CASSSGDSPYEQYF	TGTGCCAGCAGTTCAGGGGACAGTCCCTACGAGCAGTACTTC
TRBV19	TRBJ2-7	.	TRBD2	CASSTRTSGARYEQYF	TGTGCCAGTAGTACTAGGACTAGCGGAGCCCGCTACGAGCAGTACTTC
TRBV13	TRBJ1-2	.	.	CASSLSPSGYTF	TGTGCCAGCAGCCTCTCCCCCTCCGGCTACACCTTC
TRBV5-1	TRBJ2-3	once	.	CASRKSGSTDTQYF	TGCGCCAGCAGAAAAAGCGGGAGCACAGATACGCAGTATTTT
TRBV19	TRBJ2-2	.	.	CASRRGRGGTGELFF	TGTGCCAGTAGGCGAGGCAGGGGCGGCACCGGGGAGCTGTTTTTT
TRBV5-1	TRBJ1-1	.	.	CASSRGQSNTEAFF	TGCGCCAGCAGCCGAGGACAATCGAACACTGAAGCTTTCTTT
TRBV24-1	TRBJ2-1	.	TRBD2	CATSAPLLAGVHNEQFF	TGTGCCACCAGTGCCCCCCTACTAGCGGGGGTTCACAATGAGCAGTTCTTC
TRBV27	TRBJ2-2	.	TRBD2	CASSLSGGFANTGELFF	TGTGCCAGCAGTTTAAGCGGGGGCTTCGCGAACACCGGGGAGCTGTTTTTT
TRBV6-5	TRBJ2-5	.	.	CASSYSGRGGETQYF	TGTGCCAGCAGTTACTCGGGTAGGGGGGGAGAGACCCAGTACTTC
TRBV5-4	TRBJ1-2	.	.	CASSLGPGPNYGYTF	TGTGCCAGCAGCTTGGGACCAGGGCCAAACTATGGCTACACCTTC
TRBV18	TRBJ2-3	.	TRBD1	CASSPISQGSPDTQYF	TGTGCCAGCTCACCAATTTCACAGGGGTCCCCAGATACGCAGTATTTT
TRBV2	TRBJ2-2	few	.	CASRRESTGELFF	TGTGCCAGCAGGAGGGAGAGCACCGGGGAGCTGTTTTTT
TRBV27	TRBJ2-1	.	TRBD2	CASSWLAGGGGVQFF	TGTGCCAGCAGTTGGCTAGCGGGAGGAGGCGGGGTGCAGTTCTTC
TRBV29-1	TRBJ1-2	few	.	CSVEGAPGGYTF	TGCAGCGTTGAAGGCGCGCCGGGGGGCTACACCTTC
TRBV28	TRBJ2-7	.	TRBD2	CASSRTSGGTYEQYF	TGTGCCAGCAGTCGGACTAGCGGGGGAACCTACGAGCAGTACTTC
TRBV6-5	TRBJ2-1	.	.	CASSYSSGALLGRGFF	TGTGCCAGCAGTTACTCATCTGGGGCGCTATTAGGCAGGGGGTTCTTC
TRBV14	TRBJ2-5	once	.	CASSHLPDSQETQYF	TGTGCCAGCAGCCACTTGCCGGACAGCCAAGAGACCCAGTACTTC
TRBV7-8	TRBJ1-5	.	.	CASSLTGDSNQPQHF	TGTGCCAGCAGCCTAACGGGGGATAGCAATCAGCCCCAGCATTTT
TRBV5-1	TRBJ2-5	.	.	CASSLPIQETQYF	TGCGCCAGCAGCCTACCCATCCAAGAGACCCAGTACTTC
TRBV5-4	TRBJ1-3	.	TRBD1	CASSQGQAGNTIYF	TGTGCCAGCAGCCAAGGACAGGCTGGAAACACCATATATTTT
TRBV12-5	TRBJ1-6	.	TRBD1	CASGPGGNSPLHF	TGTGCTAGTGGCCCAGGGGGAAATTCACCCCTCCACTTT
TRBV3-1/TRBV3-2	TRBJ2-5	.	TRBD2	CASSPRGTSVATQYF	TGTGCCAGCAGCCCGCGGGGGACTAGCGTGGCGACCCAGTACTTC
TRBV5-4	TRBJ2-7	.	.	CASSMTGYSSYEQYF	TGTGCCAGCAGCATGACAGGTTACAGCTCCTACGAGCAGTACTTC
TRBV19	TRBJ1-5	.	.	CASSTTPDQPQHF	TGTGCCAGTTCTACTACACCCGATCAGCCCCAGCATTTT